A selection of T cell receptor beta chains follows, all from one sample in a study of OX40 agonist ivuxolimab in advanced cancers. Libraries were prepared by immunoSEQ multiplex PCR; TCRdb keeps only in-frame clonotypes and omits some of them. Among about 61,000 clones listed, 65% to 90% were seen once. Sequences were derived from CD4+ or CD8+ T cells sorted from blood, sampled in a trial of the OX40 agonist ivuxolimab. These receptors were taken from an adult with an advanced solid tumor such as melanoma, head and neck, liver or kidney cancer. Both conserved end residues are part of each CDR3. The D gene is left open where the match is weak. Clone size is not always given. Where it is, it says once, few, many or a class for expanded clones.

cdr3_aa | cdr3_nt | j_call | cdr3_length | clone_size | v_call | d_call
CASSTRLAGTGNEQFF | TGTGCCAGCAGCACCCGACTAGCGGGGACGGGCAATGAGCAGTTCTTC | TRBJ2-1 | 16 | . | TRBV11-2 | TRBD2
CASSQAGVLNYGYTF | TGCGCCAGCAGCCAAGCAGGCGTTCTTAACTATGGCTACACCTTC | TRBJ1-2 | 15 | . | TRBV4-1 | .
CARDRTDLYEQYF | TGCGCCAGGGACCGGACGGACCTTTACGAGCAGTACTTC | TRBJ2-7 | 13 | . | TRBV23-1 | .
CASSEVMRGRGYEQYF | TGTGCCAGCAGTGAAGTGATGAGGGGGCGCGGATACGAGCAGTACTTC | TRBJ2-7 | 16 | . | TRBV6-1 | TRBD1
CASSPGQVRQPQHF | TGTGCCAGCAGCCCGGGACAGGTGCGTCAGCCCCAGCATTTT | TRBJ1-5 | 14 | once | TRBV11-2 | TRBD1
CASSQGTPGANVLTF | TGCGCCAGCAGCCAAGGGACACCTGGGGCCAACGTCCTGACTTTC | TRBJ2-6 | 15 | . | TRBV4-3 | .
CASSYSFQETQYF | TGCGCCAGCAGTTATAGTTTCCAAGAGACCCAGTACTTC | TRBJ2-5 | 13 | once | TRBV4-1 | .
CASSIAGGGEQFF | TGTGCCAGCAGTATAGCGGGAGGGGGCGAGCAGTTCTTC | TRBJ2-1 | 13 | . | TRBV2 | TRBD2
CASSLTGMIQETQYF | TGTGCCAGCAGCTTAACGGGGATGATACAAGAGACCCAGTACTTC | TRBJ2-5 | 15 | once | TRBV7-3 | .
CASSLGGRGKLFF | TGTGCCAGCAGTTTAGGGGGAAGGGGAAAACTGTTTTTT | TRBJ1-4 | 13 | . | TRBV28 | .
CASRGGSNEQFF | TGCGCCAGCCGCGGAGGGTCGAATGAGCAGTTCTTC | TRBJ2-1 | 12 | . | TRBV10-2 | .
CASARALQETQYF | TGTGCCAGTGCCCGGGCCCTCCAAGAGACCCAGTACTTC | TRBJ2-5 | 13 | . | TRBV19 | .
CASTWGQGAGYTF | TGTGCCAGCACCTGGGGACAGGGAGCTGGCTACACCTTC | TRBJ1-2 | 13 | . | TRBV5-6 | TRBD1
CASSLISRGSRGELFF | TGTGCCAGCAGCTTAATTTCTCGGGGAAGTCGAGGGGAGCTGTTTTTT | TRBJ2-2 | 16 | . | TRBV7-2 | .
CASSEAATMGGTDTQYF | TGTGCCAGCAGTGAAGCGGCGACAATGGGGGGCACAGATACGCAGTATTTT | TRBJ2-3 | 17 | once | TRBV2 | .
CASSVGQGVVGYTF | TGTGCCAGCAGCGTAGGACAGGGAGTGGTTGGCTACACCTTC | TRBJ1-2 | 14 | few | TRBV9 | TRBD1
CASSLQQGAHEQYF | TGCGCCAGCAGCCTGCAACAGGGGGCGCACGAGCAGTACTTC | TRBJ2-7 | 14 | few | TRBV4-3 | TRBD1
CASSLEARTGELFF | TGTGCCAGCAGCTTAGAGGCTCGGACCGGGGAGCTGTTTTTT | TRBJ2-2 | 14 | . | TRBV7-3 | .
CASRQAGASSYNEQFF | TGTGCCAGCAGGCAAGCGGGGGCGAGCTCCTACAATGAGCAGTTCTTC | TRBJ2-1 | 16 | . | TRBV28 | TRBD2
CAITLWGANTEAFF | TGTGCCATCACCCTCTGGGGTGCGAACACTGAAGCTTTCTTT | TRBJ1-1 | 14 | . | TRBV6-1 | .
CASSPRNSPYEQYF | TGTGCCAGCTCACCACGAAACAGCCCCTACGAGCAGTACTTC | TRBJ2-7 | 14 | . | TRBV18 | .
CASSEAGTGKRNQPQHF | TGTGCCAGCAGTGAAGCGGGGACAGGGAAACGCAATCAGCCCCAGCATTTT | TRBJ1-5 | 17 | . | TRBV2 | TRBD1
CASSTTGVSYEQYF | TGCGCCAGCAGCACTACGGGGGTGTCCTACGAGCAGTACTTC | TRBJ2-7 | 14 | . | TRBV5-1 | .
CAWSFRDGYEQYF | TGTGCCTGGAGTTTCAGGGACGGCTACGAGCAGTACTTC | TRBJ2-7 | 13 | once | TRBV30 | .
CASRSGTGPREQHF | TGTGCCAGCAGGTCCGGGACAGGGCCACGGGAGCAGCACTTC | TRBJ2-7 | 14 | . | TRBV7-2 | TRBD1
CASSPRLAYNEQFF | TGTGCCAGCAGCCCAAGACTTGCGTACAATGAGCAGTTCTTC | TRBJ2-1 | 14 | . | TRBV9 | .
CASSLPPSGELFF | TGTGCCAGCAGCTTACCGCCTTCCGGGGAGCTGTTTTTT | TRBJ2-2 | 13 | . | TRBV7-3 | .
CASSPEGGASYEQYF | TGTGCCAGCAGCCCGGAAGGGGGGGCCTCCTACGAGCAGTACTTC | TRBJ2-7 | 15 | . | TRBV5-5 | .
CSATPNYGYTF | TGCAGTGCTACTCCTAACTATGGCTACACCTTC | TRBJ1-2 | 11 | . | TRBV20-1 | .
CASSLSIAGFEKLFF | TGTGCCAGCAGCTTATCCATTGCGGGGTTTGAAAAACTGTTTTTT | TRBJ1-4 | 15 | . | TRBV7-9 | .
CASTSWGAGETQYF | TGTGCCAGCACGAGCTGGGGGGCAGGAGAGACCCAGTACTTC | TRBJ2-5 | 14 | . | TRBV6-6 | .
CAISPDRGNSPLHF | TGTGCCATCAGTCCCGACAGGGGAAATTCACCCCTCCACTTT | TRBJ1-6 | 14 | few | TRBV10-3 | TRBD1
CASSLGGSTTQYF | TGTGCCAGCAGCTTGGGTGGTTCCACAACGCAGTATTTT | TRBJ2-3 | 13 | . | TRBV5-8 | .
CASSLGQDFYGYTF | TGCGCCAGCAGCTTGGGACAGGATTTCTATGGCTACACCTTC | TRBJ1-2 | 14 | . | TRBV5-1 | .
CASSLASGSETQYF | TGCGCCAGCAGCTTGGCCAGCGGGTCAGAGACCCAGTACTTC | TRBJ2-5 | 14 | . | TRBV5-1 | .
CSVSQGDDGYTF | TGCAGCGTTTCACAGGGGGATGATGGCTACACCTTC | TRBJ1-2 | 12 | . | TRBV29-1 | TRBD1
CASSTGQGVPYEQYF | TGCGCCAGCAGCACGGGACAGGGTGTGCCCTACGAGCAGTACTTC | TRBJ2-7 | 15 | . | TRBV5-1 | TRBD1
CAIQGQPQETQYF | TGTGCCATCCAGGGACAGCCACAAGAGACCCAGTACTTC | TRBJ2-5 | 13 | . | TRBV10-3 | TRBD1
CASSSAPGSPLHF | TGTGCCAGCAGCTCAGCGCCGGGTTCACCCCTCCACTTT | TRBJ1-6 | 13 | . | TRBV6-4 | .
CASSARGDTQYF | TGTGCCAGCAGCGCGAGGGGAGATACGCAGTATTTT | TRBJ2-3 | 12 | . | TRBV6-6 | .
CASSLAEGRNEQFF | TGTGCCAGCAGCCTCGCAGAGGGTCGCAATGAGCAGTTCTTC | TRBJ2-1 | 14 | . | TRBV7-2 | .
CASIQGGAANEKLFF | TGTGCCAGCATACAAGGGGGGGCGGCTAATGAAAAACTGTTTTTT | TRBJ1-4 | 15 | . | TRBV28 | .
CASSLSTPMNTEAFF | TGCGCCAGCAGCTTGTCGACTCCGATGAACACTGAAGCTTTCTTT | TRBJ1-1 | 15 | few | TRBV5-1 | .
CASSQEGGAGTQYF | TGCGCCAGCAGCCAAGAGGGGGGGGCGGGGACCCAGTACTTC | TRBJ2-5 | 14 | . | TRBV4-1 | .
CASSGRFNSPLHF | TGTGCCAGCAGCGGACGGTTTAATTCACCCCTCCACTTT | TRBJ1-6 | 13 | . | TRBV28 | .
CASSLFRGGNTGELFF | TGTGCCAGCAGCCTCTTCAGAGGGGGAAACACCGGGGAGCTGTTTTTT | TRBJ2-2 | 16 | . | TRBV7-9 | .
CASSPGGQAPNEKLFF | TGTGCCAGCAGCCCCGGGGGGCAGGCACCTAATGAAAAACTGTTTTTT | TRBJ1-4 | 16 | . | TRBV5-4 | .
CASSLKEGTARVF | TGTGCCAGCAGCTTAAAAGAGGGGACAGCCCGCGTCTTC | TRBJ2-7 | 13 | . | TRBV7-2 | TRBD1
CASDGDTAYEQYF | TGTGCCAGCGACGGGGACACGGCCTACGAGCAGTACTTC | TRBJ2-7 | 13 | . | TRBV6-1 | .
CASSTTGGPDTQYF | TGTGCCAGCAGTACAACAGGGGGGCCAGATACGCAGTATTTT | TRBJ2-3 | 14 | . | TRBV28 | TRBD1
CASSPRDRAGYGYTF | TGTGCCAGTAGTCCCAGGGACAGGGCCGGGTATGGCTACACCTTC | TRBJ1-2 | 15 | . | TRBV19 | TRBD1
CASSPPPGGASTDTQYF | TGTGCCAGCTCGCCCCCCCCCGGGGGAGCTAGCACAGATACGCAGTATTTT | TRBJ2-3 | 17 | . | TRBV18 | .
CASQTGTGGWETQYF | TGCGCCAGCCAAACCGGGACAGGGGGATGGGAGACCCAGTACTTC | TRBJ2-5 | 15 | . | TRBV10-2 | TRBD1
CAISLTGGNQPQHF | TGTGCCATCAGTTTGACAGGGGGCAATCAGCCCCAGCATTTT | TRBJ1-5 | 14 | . | TRBV10-3 | TRBD1
CASSLQGGTSTDTQYF | TGTGCCAGCTCACTCCAGGGCGGGACAAGCACAGATACGCAGTATTTT | TRBJ2-3 | 16 | . | TRBV18 | .